Following are 17 T cell receptor beta chains from one sample sequenced in a study of cytomegalovirus exposure and HLA in healthy donors. Using immunoSEQ multiplex PCR, the repertoire was profiled, and TCRdb retains in-frame clones only, with some absent. The repertoire holds over 200,000 clones, with approximately 86% as singletons. The sample consisted of PBMCs. All receptors derive from a woman aged 18 to 35 in good health and CMV-seronegative.

The chain is built from TRBV5-6 and TRBJ2-7, with D perhaps matching TRBD1 (6 bases). The CDR3 is 14 amino acids. Germline CDR1 is SGHDT and CDR2 is YYEEEE. The V gene lost 4 bases and the J gene lost 2 bases, with 13 bases spanning the gap. This CDR3 reads CASSRRTATYEQYF. The CDR3 bases are TGTGCCAGCAGCCGCCGGACAGCTACCTACGAGCAGTACTTC. Combining the CDR3 with reference TRBV5-6 and TRBJ2-7 gives the whole variable domain DAGVTQSPTHLIKTRGQQVTLRCSPKSGHDTVSWYQQALGQGPQFIFQYYEEEERQRGNFPDRFSGHQFPNYSSELNVNALLLGDSALYLCASSRRTATYEQYFGPGTRLTVT.

The gene calls are TRBV30 and TRBJ2-7; 12 positions match TRBD2. The length of the CDR3 is 17 residues. Germline V gene sequence: CDR1 GTSNPN, CDR2 SVGIG (reference sequence). The ends lost 0 bases at V and 2 bases at J; junction bases unmatched: 8. CDR3 residues: CAWSVRLAGGLAYEQYF. CDR3 bases: TGTGCCTGGAGTGTACGTCTAGCGGGAGGGCTTGCCTACGAGCAGTACTTC.

This chain uses TRBV27 with TRBJ2-2; D possibly corresponds to TRBD1 (5 bases). This CDR3 has 14 amino acids. Germline V gene data show CDR1 as MNHEY and CDR2 as SMNVEV (reference sequence). The V gene lost 7 bases and the J gene lost 4 bases, with 13 bases spanning the gap. This CDR3 reads CASTPFRGTGELFF. As DNA, the CDR3 is TGTGCCAGCACCCCTTTTAGGGGCACCGGGGAGCTGTTTTTT.

The V and J genes are TRBV27 and TRBJ2-5; D gene ambiguous. CDR1 and CDR2 from the germline V gene are MNHEY and SMNVEV (reference sequence). This CDR3 is built from 13 residues. Trimming stripped 6 bases from V and 0 bases from J, with 8 bases between. The CDR3 DNA is TGTGCCAGCAGCCCCCCTTACCAAGAGACCCAGTACTTC. Residues: CASSPPYQETQYF.

The chain links TRBV5-1 to TRBJ2-7, with TRBD2 as a possible D gene (6 bases). This CDR3 is built from 17 residues. Germline values: CDR1 SGHRS, CDR2 YFSETQ. V was pared by 0 bases and J by 3 bases, with 19 bases between. The CDR3: CASSLGGWDGSNYEQYF. The CDR3, as DNA: TGCGCCAGCAGCTTGGGGGGCTGGGACGGGAGTAACTACGAGCAGTACTTC.

A few counts support this clone. This chain uses TRBV10-3 with TRBJ2-1; 10 bases are a match to TRBD2. Germline V CDR1 and CDR2: ENHRY, SYGVKD. V trimming: 4 bases; J trimming: 9 bases; junction bases outside the gene matches: 12. This CDR3 comprises 16 residues. DNA for the CDR3: TGTGCCATCAGTGGGAATAGCGGGAGGCCCTTAAGTGAGCAGTTCTTC. This codes for CAISGNSGRPLSEQFF.

This sequence joins TRBV21-1 and TRBJ1-2; the D call of TRBD1 is as the table states it, not checked on the DNA. TRBV21-1 is noted as a pseudogene. This CDR3 region has 16 residues. The CDR3 here is CASSKVSKGDDAPDTF. CDR3 DNA: TGTGCCAGCAGCAAAGTAAGTAAGGGGGACGACGCCCCGGATACCTTC.

This chain joins TRBV5-6 and TRBJ1-4; TRBD1 is a possible D gene (5 bases). The V end lost 2 bases, the J end lost 7 bases, and 12 bases lay between the germline ends. Germline-derived CDR1 and CDR2 are SGHDT and YYEEEE. The CDR3 runs to 14 residues. Written as DNA, the CDR3 is TGTGCCAGCAGCTTACCAGGGTCAAGTGAAAAACTGTTTTTT. Amino acids: CASSLPGSSEKLFF.

This chain uses TRBV27 with TRBJ2-7; 12 bases are a match to TRBD2. CDR1 MNHEY and CDR2 SMNVEV come from the germline V gene (reference sequence). The CDR3 contains 17 residues. The V gene end was trimmed by 6 bases and the J gene end by 2 bases; junction bases not matched to a gene: 11. CDR3 DNA: TGTGCCAGCAGCCACCTAGCGGGAGGGAGTGTTCCCTACGAGCAGTACTTC. Translating gives CASSHLAGGSVPYEQYF.

The chain joins TRBV4-1 to TRBJ1-2; TRBD1 might be the D (6 bases). Trimming removed 0 bases from V and 0 bases from J, with 8 bases in between. CDR1 is MGHRA, CDR2 YSYEKL, per germline. The CDR3 is 15 amino acids. The CDR3 is CASSQEHRANYGYTF. As DNA, the CDR3 is TGCGCCAGCAGCCAAGAACACAGGGCTAACTATGGCTACACCTTC.

The rearrangement uses TRBV7-6 and TRBJ2-5, with a weak D call TRBD1 (5 bases). Germline V gene data show CDR1 as SGHVS and CDR2 as FNYEAQ. The CDR3 runs 15 residues. V was cut by 6 bases and J by 1 base, with 15 bases left in between. The CDR3 DNA reads TGTGCCAGCAGGAGGTTCCCCGACAGCCAAGAGACCCAGTACTTC. As protein: CASRRFPDSQETQYF.

V and J are TRBV13 and TRBJ2-2; D perhaps matches TRBD1 (6 bases). The germline CDR1 and CDR2 sequences are PRHDT and FYEKMQ (reference sequence). The CDR3 sequence is 14 residues long. Trimming stripped 3 bases from V and 3 bases from J, with 8 bases between. CDR3 loop: CASSFAGDTGELFF. Written as DNA, the CDR3 is TGTGCCAGCAGCTTCGCAGGGGACACCGGGGAGCTGTTTTTT.

As DNA, the CDR3 is TGTGCCAGCCGTCCTAGCGGGAGAGATGAGCAGTTCTTC. Translating gives CASRPSGRDEQFF. V is TRBV5-4 and J is TRBJ2-1; 10 bases agree with TRBD2. The CDR3 runs 13 residues. V shed 7 bases and J 8 bases; nucleotides not matched to a gene: 6. Germline CDR1 and CDR2: SGHNT and YYREEE (reference sequence).

The chain carries TRBV15 and TRBJ2-1, with D perhaps TRBD2 (5 bases). Germline V lookup: CDR1 LNHNV, CDR2 YYDKDF (reference sequence). Trimming left V 8 bases short and J 0 bases short, with 11 bases between. The CDR3 is made up of 14 amino acids. CDR3 protein: CATGPGSSYNEQFF. Here the CDR3 DNA reads TGTGCCACCGGCCCGGGGAGCTCCTACAATGAGCAGTTCTTC.

The chain combines TRBV7-9 with TRBJ1-1, with TRBD1 matching over 7 bases. CDR3 length equals 13 residues. J was trimmed by 5 bases and V by 5 bases; bases with no gene match: 5. The germline CDR1 and CDR2 sequences are SEHNR and FQNEAQ (reference sequence). The CDR3 nucleotides read TGTGCCAGCAGCCCGACAGGGTTTACTGAAGCTTTCTTT. It specifies CASSPTGFTEAFF.

The J gene is TRBJ2-5, the V gene TRBV15, with a weak D call TRBD2 (6 bases). This CDR3 spans 14 amino acids. In germline, CDR1 is LNHNV, CDR2 YYDKDF (reference sequence). Trimming pared 0 bases from V and 1 base from J, leaving 6 bases between. CDR3 nucleotides: TGTGCCACCAGCAGAGAGGGACTCCAAGAGACCCAGTACTTC. The encoded protein is CATSREGLQETQYF.

J is TRBJ1-5 and V is TRBV19, with 7 bases that match TRBD1. This CDR3 is 14 amino acids long. Germline values: CDR1 LNHDA, CDR2 SQIVND (reference sequence). The ends lost 6 bases at V and 1 base at J; junction bases unmatched: 3. The CDR3 coding sequence is TGTGCCAGTAGCTCGACAGGGAGCAATCAGCCCCAGCATTTT. Amino acids: CASSSTGSNQPQHF.